These 29 T cell receptor beta chains originate from one sample sequenced in a study of T cells in Graves' hyperthyroidism and ophthalmopathy. Using RNA transcripts as the source, TCR beta CDR3 regions were amplified. The TCR CDR3 was amplified in a first-round RT-PCR using the HTBI primer set. TCRdb reanalysed the multiplex PCR reads using MiXCR and keeps one entry per CDR3 protein. Here the sample spans about 200,000 distinct CDR3 sequences, less than 20% being singletons. Input material: blood. These receptor sequences come from a woman aged 50 to 60 with Graves' hyperthyroidism.

In its sample, this clonotype was seen many times. V is TRBV29-1 and J is TRBJ2-3; a possible D gene is TRBD2 (6 bases). V was shortened by 3 bases and J by 2 bases, with 12 bases between the two germline ends. This CDR3 has 14 residues. Germline CDR1 is SQVTM and CDR2 is ANQGSEA. The CDR3 spells CSVDPGRATDTQYF. The CDR3 DNA is TGCAGCGTTGACCCCGGGAGAGCCACAGATACGCAGTATTTT.

This clonotype has a count of ten or more. The chain joins TRBV2 to TRBJ1-2, with D perhaps TRBD1 (6 bases). In germline, CDR1 is SNHLY, CDR2 FYNNEI. The CDR3 length is 14 residues. V was shortened by 4 bases and J by 3 bases, with 12 bases between the two germline ends. Here the CDR3 reads CASSAARQDYGYTF. The CDR3 bases are TGTGCCAGCAGTGCGGCGAGACAGGACTATGGCTACACCTTC. The full variable domain, rest sourced from reference TRBV2 and TRBJ1-2, is EPEVTQTPSHQVTQMGQEVILRCVPISNHLYFYWYRQILGQKVEFLVSFYNNEISEKSEIFDDQFSVERPDGSNFTLKIRSTKLEDSAMYFCASSAARQDYGYTFGSGTRLTVV.

The chain is built from TRBV28 and TRBJ1-5, with D possibly TRBD1 on 6 matching bases. V was pared by 7 bases and J by 3 bases, with 13 bases between. Germline-derived CDR1 and CDR2 are MDHEN and SYDVKM. This CDR3 contains 14 residues. The CDR3 DNA follows: TGTGCCAGCACTTCTGGGGGCGACAATCAGCCCCAGCATTTT. Its protein is CASTSGGDNQPQHF.

This clonotype was detected only a few times. The rearrangement links TRBV28 to TRBJ2-6; D remains unclear. V shed 8 bases and J shed 6 bases, with 11 bases lying between them. Germline assignment: CDR1 MDHEN and CDR2 SYDVKM. This CDR3 is 13 amino acids long. CDR3 sequence: CASRNTLANVLTF. The DNA for the CDR3 is TGTGCCAGCCGAAATACGCTGGCCAACGTCCTGACTTTC.

This clonotype has at least ten counts. The chain carries TRBV20-1 and TRBJ1-6; 7 positions match TRBD1. There are 15 residues in the CDR3. V shed 6 bases and J 5 bases; nucleotides not matched to a gene: 10. Germline V gene lookup returns CDR1 DFQATT and CDR2 SNEGSKA (reference sequence). CDR3 residues: CSATIQGVDNSPLHF. CDR3 bases: TGCAGTGCCACGATCCAGGGGGTAGATAATTCACCCCTCCACTTT.

This clonotype was detected ten times or more. The chain is built from TRBV12-5 and TRBJ2-1; 10 nucleotides agree with TRBD1. The V segment lost 4 bases and the J segment 12 bases; nucleotides outside the gene matches: 9. CDR1 and CDR2 (germline): LGHNT, FRNRAP. The CDR3 is made up of 14 amino acids. The CDR3 DNA sequence: TGTGCTAGTGGTTCGACAGGGGGCGCGAGGTTGCAGTTCTTC. This encodes CASGSTGGARLQFF.

This clonotype showed up just a few times. This may come from a read error, since a much larger clone is one base off. This rearrangement joins TRBV7-2 to TRBJ1-2; a weak D match, TRBD1 (5 bases). The CDR3 spans 14 residues. The germline gives CDR1 SGHTA, CDR2 FQGNSA. CDR3 residues: CATSLEDMNYGYTF. The CDR3 DNA reads as TGTGCCACCAGCCTGGAGGACATGAACTATGGCTACACCTTC.

This clonotype has a count of ten or more. The chain carries TRBV5-1 and TRBJ2-1, with 9 bases that match TRBD2. The CDR3 totals 16 residues. J lost 4 bases, V lost 3 bases, and 8 bases had no gene match. Germline lookup yields CDR1 SGHRS and CDR2 YFSETQ. CDR3 sequence (DNA): TGCGCCAGCAGCTCCGGGCTAGCGGGAACTTACAATGAGCAGTTCTTC. This encodes CASSSGLAGTYNEQFF.

This clonotype appeared a few times. This chain joins TRBV15 and TRBJ2-5; D might be TRBD1 (6 bases). Trimming took 0 bases from V and 2 from J, leaving 7 bases between them. The CDR3 has 14 amino acids. CDR1 and CDR2 from the germline V gene are LNHNV and YYDKDF (reference sequence). CDR3 sequence: CATSRDRGQETQYF. In DNA, the CDR3 is TGTGCCACCAGCAGAGATAGGGGGCAAGAGACCCAGTACTTC.

V is TRBV10-3 and J is TRBJ1-6, with 7 nucleotides matching TRBD1. Trimming removed 10 bases from V and 7 bases from J; junction bases left unmatched: 10. Germline CDR1 reads ENHRY; CDR2 reads SYGVKD. This CDR3 comprises 14 residues. CDR3 sequence reads: CASSLTGKNSPLHF. The CDR3 DNA reads as TGTGCCAGCAGCCTGACAGGGAAGAATTCACCCCTCCACTTT.

The table lists this clonotype with a few counts. The CDR3 protein is CASSPRDGYGYTF. In nucleotides, the CDR3 is TGTGCCAGCAGCCCCCGGGACGGCTATGGCTACACCTTC. The J gene is TRBJ1-2, the V gene TRBV7-3; D might be TRBD1 (5 bases). CDR3 length: 13 residues. Trimming took off 5 bases at V and 4 bases at J, with 11 bases between the two ends. Germline CDR1 and CDR2: SGHTA and FQGTGA.

This clonotype was detected ten times or more. The chain joins TRBV28 to TRBJ1-1, with no clear D. The ends were cut back, 2 bases at V and 0 bases at J, with 7 bases in the middle. The germline V gene encodes CDR1 MDHEN and CDR2 SYDVKM. The CDR3 totals 14 residues. The CDR3 sequence: CASSLKQLNTEAFF. For the CDR3, the DNA is TGTGCCAGCAGTTTAAAACAGTTGAACACTGAAGCTTTCTTT.

This clonotype was found a few times. This rearrangement joins TRBV5-1 to TRBJ2-1; 13 nucleotides match TRBD2. Germline values: CDR1 SGHRS, CDR2 YFSETQ. V was clipped by 4 bases and J by 5 bases; unmatched bases: 3. This CDR3 region has 15 residues. As DNA, the CDR3 is TGCGCCAGCAGCCCGGGGACTAGCGGGAACAATGAGCAGTTCTTC. It codes for CASSPGTSGNNEQFF. The full variable domain, rest sourced from reference TRBV5-1 and TRBJ2-1, is KAGVTQTPRYLIKTRGQQVTLSCSPISGHRSVSWYQQTPGQGLQFLFEYFSETQRNKGNFPGRFSGRQFSNSRSEMNVSTLELGDSALYLCASSPGTSGNNEQFFGPGTRLTVL.

The rearrangement links TRBV19 to TRBJ1-2; tentatively, D is TRBD1 (5 bases). This CDR3 comprises 13 residues. Trimming removed 6 bases from V and 8 bases from J, with 16 bases in between. Germline CDR1 is LNHDA and CDR2 is SQIVND (reference sequence). As DNA, the CDR3 is TGTGCCAGTAGAGTCGGGACGATAAGAGGCTACACCTTC. Translation gives CASRVGTIRGYTF.

A remark on this clonotype: A read error may explain this, as a much larger clone is one base away. The chain links TRBV27 to TRBJ2-2; D not certain. Trimming shortened V by 3 bases and J by 1 base, and 6 bases separated the two germline ends. The CDR3 totals 14 residues. Germline V gene data show CDR1 as MNHEY and CDR2 as SMNVEV (reference sequence). The CDR3 bases are TGTGCCAGCAGTTTTGGGGTGAACACCGGGGAGCTGTTTTTT. Encoded protein: CASSFGVNTGELFF.

This clonotype was observed a few times. V is TRBV4-2 and J is TRBJ2-1; 7 bases fit TRBD2. The CDR3 has 17 residues. Germline CDR1 and CDR2: LGHNA and YNFKEQ. With V trimmed by 0 bases and J by 4 bases, 9 bases remained unmatched. The CDR3 nucleotides read TGTGCCAGCAGCCAAGATCGGAGGGCTAGCGGTTACAATGAGCAGTTCTTC. Its protein is CASSQDRRASGYNEQFF.

This sequence joins TRBV6-1 and TRBJ2-7, with 11 bases lining up with TRBD1. This CDR3 spans 13 amino acids. V gave up 8 bases and J gave up 6 bases; unmatched junction bases: 6. Germline CDR1 MNHNS, CDR2 SASEGT. The CDR3 DNA sequence: TGTGCCAGCGGACAGGGGGCTTCCCGCGAGCAGTACTTC. Amino acid sequence: CASGQGASREQYF.

This clonotype was observed a handful of times. The CDR3 sequence: CASSQGGDRDQFTNTQYF. DNA of the CDR3: TGTGCCAGCAGCCAAGGTGGGGACAGGGACCAGTTCACGAATACGCAGTATTTT. V usage is TRBV4-2 and J usage is TRBJ2-3; 9 positions match TRBD1. The germline V gene has CDR1 LGHNA and CDR2 YNFKEQ. The trim removed 1 base at V and 7 bases at J, leaving 15 bases unmatched. This CDR3 is 18 amino acids long.

In its sample, this clonotype was seen a few times. The gene calls are TRBV12-3 or TRBV12-4 and TRBJ2-2; tentatively, D is TRBD1 or TRBD2 (5 bases each). The V gene lost 7 bases and the J gene lost 5 bases, with 14 bases spanning the gap. CDR3 length: 14 amino acids. Here the CDR3 reads CASKTGAGTGELFF. CDR3 sequence (DNA): TGTGCCAGCAAGACCGGGGCCGGGACCGGGGAGCTGTTTTTT.

This rearrangement joins TRBV14 to TRBJ2-5; TRBD1 might be the D (6 bases). Trimming took off 1 base at V and 9 bases at J, with 15 bases between the two ends. This CDR3 has 14 amino acids. Germline CDR1 and CDR2: SGHDN and FVKESK. CDR3 bases: TGTGCCAGCAGCCAAGGACTACAGGGTTGGGCCCAGTACTTC. Translating gives CASSQGLQGWAQYF.

This clonotype was recorded many times. This chain uses TRBV5-1 with TRBJ2-1; D remains unclear. V was pared by 3 bases and J by 3 bases, with 10 bases between. Germline V lookup: CDR1 SGHRS, CDR2 YFSETQ. The length of the CDR3 is 14 residues. The CDR3 bases are TGCGCCAGCAGCTCGGCGGCAGTCTACAATGAGCAGTTCTTC. Translation: CASSSAAVYNEQFF.

This clonotype was detected ten times or more. V usage is TRBV11-1 and J usage is TRBJ2-3; D is perhaps TRBD2 (6 bases). Trimming removed 5 bases at V and 2 bases at J, with 17 bases between. This CDR3 has 16 residues. Germline V gene lookup returns CDR1 SGHAT and CDR2 FQDESV (reference sequence). The DNA of the CDR3 is TGTGCCAGCAGCCACGGGAGCCGGGTTGTCACAGATACGCAGTATTTT. This gives the protein CASSHGSRVVTDTQYF.

This clonotype appeared a few times. The chain uses TRBV10-3 and TRBJ1-1; D possibly corresponds to TRBD1 (5 bases). With 3 bases removed from V and 4 bases from J, the gap between germline ends came to 12 bases. Germline V gene data show CDR1 as ENHRY and CDR2 as SYGVKD. There are 14 residues in the CDR3. Here the CDR3 reads CAISDPAGVTEAFF. For the CDR3, the DNA is TGTGCCATCAGTGACCCTGCGGGGGTCACTGAAGCTTTCTTT.

V usage is TRBV7-2 and J usage is TRBJ1-1; D uncertain. The V end was cut by 4 bases, the J end by 4 bases, with 16 bases between. The CDR3 sequence is 15 residues long. Germline CDR1 and CDR2: SGHTA and FQGNSA. In DNA form, the CDR3 reads TGTGCCAGCAGCTGGACGGGGTGGGCCGGCACTGAAGCTTTCTTT. Its protein product is CASSWTGWAGTEAFF.

This clonotype was seen many times. V and J are TRBV30 and TRBJ2-7; TRBD1 is a possible D gene (6 bases). Trimming pared 4 bases from V and 0 bases from J, leaving 10 bases between. The CDR3 has 13 amino acids. Germline CDR1 reads GTSNPN; CDR2 reads SVGIG (reference sequence). This CDR3 reads CAWTGQPSYEQYF. The CDR3, as DNA: TGTGCCTGGACCGGACAGCCCTCCTACGAGCAGTACTTC.

In the case of this clonotype: This may be a read error: a much more frequent sequence differs by one nucleotide. The V gene is TRBV7-9, the J gene TRBJ2-1; D gene ambiguous. The CDR3 runs to 16 residues. CDR1 and CDR2 from the germline V gene are SEHNR and FQNEAQ (reference sequence). As DNA, the CDR3 is TGTGCCAGCACCCCGGTCGCCACGAGCTCCTACGATGAGCAGTTCTTC. This translates into CASTPVATSSYDEQFF.

This clonotype has ten or more counts. The CDR3 DNA reads as TGTGCCAGCAGCTTGACTAGCGGGAGGGCCGAGACCCAGTACTTC. It yields the protein CASSLTSGRAETQYF. This chain connects TRBV5-5 to TRBJ2-5, with 13 bases matching TRBD2. Germline V gives CDR1 SGHKS, CDR2 YYEKEE (reference sequence). Unmatched junction bases numbered 2, after V lost 1 base and J lost 5 bases. CDR3 length: 15 residues.

This clonotype was counted at least ten times. The J gene is TRBJ2-7, the V gene TRBV7-8; 8 bases agree with TRBD1. V lost 6 bases and J lost 2; bases outside the gene matches: 9. CDR3 size: 15 residues. CDR1 is SGHVS, CDR2 FQNEAQ, per germline. The DNA of the CDR3 is TGTGCCAGCAGTTTATACGGGACAGGACCCTACGAGCAGTACTTC. This gives the protein CASSLYGTGPYEQYF.

At least ten counts were recorded for this clonotype. This chain uses TRBV6-6 with TRBJ1-1, with D maybe TRBD1 (6 bases). This CDR3 is built from 16 residues. Trimming removed 2 bases at V and 0 bases at J, with 13 bases between. Germline V lookup: CDR1 MNHNY, CDR2 SVGAGI (reference sequence). The CDR3 DNA reads as TGTGCCAGCAGTTACGTACCCGGGACACTGAACACTGAAGCTTTCTTT. This sequence encodes CASSYVPGTLNTEAFF.